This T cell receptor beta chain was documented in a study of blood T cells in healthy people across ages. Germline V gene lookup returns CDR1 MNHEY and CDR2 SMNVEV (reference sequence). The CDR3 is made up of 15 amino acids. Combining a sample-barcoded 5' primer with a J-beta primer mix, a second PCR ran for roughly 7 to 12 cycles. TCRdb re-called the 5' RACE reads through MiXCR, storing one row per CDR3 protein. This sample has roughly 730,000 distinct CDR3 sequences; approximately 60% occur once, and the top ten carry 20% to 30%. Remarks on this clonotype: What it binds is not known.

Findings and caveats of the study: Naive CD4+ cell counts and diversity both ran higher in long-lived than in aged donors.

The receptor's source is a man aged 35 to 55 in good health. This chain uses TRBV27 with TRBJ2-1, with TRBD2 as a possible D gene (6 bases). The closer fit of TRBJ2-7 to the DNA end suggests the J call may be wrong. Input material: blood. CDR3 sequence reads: CASSLLASMANEQYF. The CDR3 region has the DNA TGTGCCAGCAGTTTACTAGCGTCCATGGCGAATGAGCAGTACTTC.